This entry is about one T cell receptor (beta chain). This entry is derived from a study of OX40 agonist ivuxolimab in advanced cancers. Germline CDR1 and CDR2: LNHDA and SQIVND (reference sequence). The CDR3 is 17 residues long. J lost 1 base, V lost 5 bases, and 11 bases had no gene match. TCRdb's copy holds only in-frame clones and misses some; the assay was immunoSEQ multiplex PCR. The sample lists about 73,000 clones; more than 85% were seen once. The sample was CD4+ or CD8+ T cells sorted from blood, taken in a trial of the OX40 agonist ivuxolimab. The V call is TRBV19, the J call TRBJ2-4, with 7 bases that match TRBD1. The origin of this receptor is an adult with an advanced solid tumor such as melanoma, head and neck, liver or kidney cancer. The CDR3 sequence: CASSPTGTVDAKNIQYF. CDR3 sequence (DNA): TGTGCCAGTAGTCCAACGGGGACAGTTGACGCCAAAAACATTCAGTACTTC.